The T cell receptor (beta chain) described here comes from a study of cytomegalovirus exposure and HLA in healthy donors. This CDR3 spans 15 amino acids. CDR1 and CDR2 from the germline V gene are MNHEY and SVGAGI. V was pared by 0 bases and J by 0 bases, with 9 bases between. Turning to this clone: The antigen is not known.

The primer mix had 60 Vbeta and 13 Jbeta primers. Using immunoSEQ multiplex PCR, the repertoire was profiled, and TCRdb retains in-frame clones only, with some absent. Recorded for this sample: about 47,000 clones. Broader study findings: Productive status was seen about 90% or about 30% of the time for most TCR beta V segments in an earlier analysis. In a later analysis, DRB1 alleles had the most associated TCRs; HLA-C alleles the fewest. In a later analysis, specific HLA alleles were associated with approximately 17,000 TCR beta sequences at a 0.05 false discovery rate. The study designated about 180 TCR beta chains cytomegalovirus-associated.

Sequences were obtained from PBMCs. V is TRBV6-5 and J is TRBJ2-7, with D possibly TRBD2 on 5 matching bases. The TCR comes from a male donor in good health and CMV-seronegative. CDR3 region: CASSYSRAYSYEQYF. The DNA for the CDR3 is TGTGCCAGCAGTTACTCGAGGGCTTACTCCTACGAGCAGTACTTC.